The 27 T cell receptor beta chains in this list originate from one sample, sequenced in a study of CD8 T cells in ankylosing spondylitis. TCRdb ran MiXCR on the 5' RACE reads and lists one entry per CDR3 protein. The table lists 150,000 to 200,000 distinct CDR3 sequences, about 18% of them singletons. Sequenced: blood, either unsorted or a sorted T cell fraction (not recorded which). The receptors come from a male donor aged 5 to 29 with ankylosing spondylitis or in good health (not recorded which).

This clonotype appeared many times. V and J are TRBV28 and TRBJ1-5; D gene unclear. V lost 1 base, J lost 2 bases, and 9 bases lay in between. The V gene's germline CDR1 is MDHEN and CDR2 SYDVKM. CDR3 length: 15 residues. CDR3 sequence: CASSLLDLGNQPQHF. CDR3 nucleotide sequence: TGTGCCAGCAGTTTATTGGACCTAGGCAATCAGCCCCAGCATTTT.

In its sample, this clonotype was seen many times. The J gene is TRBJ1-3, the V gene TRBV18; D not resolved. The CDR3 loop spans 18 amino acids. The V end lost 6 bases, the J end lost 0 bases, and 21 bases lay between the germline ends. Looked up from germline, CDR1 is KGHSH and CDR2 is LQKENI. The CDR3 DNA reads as TGTGCCAGCTCCATGGCGGCAGGTGTATCTCCCTCTGGAAACACCATATATTTT. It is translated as CASSMAAGVSPSGNTIYF.

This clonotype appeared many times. The CDR3 bases are TGTGCCAGCAGTTACTCGTTAAGGGACAGCTCCTCTCTAGCCAAAAACATTCAGTACTTC. As protein: CASSYSLRDSSSLAKNIQYF. The genes are TRBV6-6 and TRBJ2-4, with TRBD1 matching over 7 bases. CDR1 MNHNY and CDR2 SVGAGI come from the germline V gene (reference sequence). The V gene end was trimmed by 0 bases and the J gene end by 0 bases; junction bases not matched to a gene: 14. The CDR3 is 20 amino acids.

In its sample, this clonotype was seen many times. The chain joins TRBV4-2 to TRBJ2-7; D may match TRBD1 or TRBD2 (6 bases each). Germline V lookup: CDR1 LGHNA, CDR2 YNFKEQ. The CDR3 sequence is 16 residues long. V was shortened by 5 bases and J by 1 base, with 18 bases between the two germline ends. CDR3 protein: CASSTKGGVRSYEQYF. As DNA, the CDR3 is TGTGCCAGCAGCACAAAGGGGGGCGTCCGTTCCTACGAGCAGTACTTC.

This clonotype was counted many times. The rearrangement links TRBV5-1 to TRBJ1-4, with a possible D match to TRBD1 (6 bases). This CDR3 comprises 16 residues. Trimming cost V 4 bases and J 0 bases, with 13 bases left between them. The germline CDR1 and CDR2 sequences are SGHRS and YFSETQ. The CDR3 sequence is CASSLDRYTTNEKLFF. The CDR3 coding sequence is TGCGCCAGCAGCCTCGACAGGTATACAACTAATGAAAAACTGTTTTTT.

CDR3: CASSGRDRASGELFF. Written as DNA, the CDR3 is TGTGCCAGCAGCGGTCGGGACAGGGCCTCAGGGGAGCTGTTTTTT. The V gene is TRBV13, the J gene TRBJ2-2, with TRBD1 matching 9 bases. The ends lost 5 bases at V and 8 bases at J; junction bases unmatched: 9. Germline V gene lookup returns CDR1 PRHDT and CDR2 FYEKMQ (reference sequence). CDR3 length equals 15 residues.

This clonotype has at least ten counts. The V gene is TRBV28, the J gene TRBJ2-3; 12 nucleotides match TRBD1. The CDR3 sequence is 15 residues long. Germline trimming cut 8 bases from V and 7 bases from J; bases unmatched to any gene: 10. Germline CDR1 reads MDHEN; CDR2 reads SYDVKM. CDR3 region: CASVTGTGGKNTQYF. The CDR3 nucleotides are TGTGCCAGCGTCACCGGGACAGGGGGCAAAAATACGCAGTATTTT.

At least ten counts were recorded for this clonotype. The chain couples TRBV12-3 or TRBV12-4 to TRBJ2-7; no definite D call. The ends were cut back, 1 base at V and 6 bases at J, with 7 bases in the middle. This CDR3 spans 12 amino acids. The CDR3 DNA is TGTGCCAGCAGTTTAGACGGCCTCGAGCAGTACTTC. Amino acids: CASSLDGLEQYF.

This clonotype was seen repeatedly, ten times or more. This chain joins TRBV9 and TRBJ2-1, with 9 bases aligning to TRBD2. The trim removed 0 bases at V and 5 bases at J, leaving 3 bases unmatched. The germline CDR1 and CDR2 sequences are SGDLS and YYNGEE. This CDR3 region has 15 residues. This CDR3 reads CASSVGLAGDNEQFF. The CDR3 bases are TGTGCCAGCAGCGTAGGGTTAGCGGGAGACAATGAGCAGTTCTTC.

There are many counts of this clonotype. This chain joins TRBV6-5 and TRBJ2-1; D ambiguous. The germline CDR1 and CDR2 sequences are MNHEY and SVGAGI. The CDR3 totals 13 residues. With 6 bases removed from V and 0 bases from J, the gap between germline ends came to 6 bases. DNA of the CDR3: TGTGCCAGCAGGCAGAGCTCCTACAATGAGCAGTTCTTC. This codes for CASRQSSYNEQFF.

The CDR3: CSARTIPREQFF. In DNA, the CDR3 is TGCAGTGCTAGAACAATTCCCAGAGAGCAGTTCTTC. The chain links TRBV20-1 to TRBJ2-1, with D unclear. V lost 2 bases, J lost 10 bases, and 12 bases lay in between. This CDR3 has 12 residues. In germline, CDR1 is DFQATT, CDR2 SNEGSKA (reference sequence).

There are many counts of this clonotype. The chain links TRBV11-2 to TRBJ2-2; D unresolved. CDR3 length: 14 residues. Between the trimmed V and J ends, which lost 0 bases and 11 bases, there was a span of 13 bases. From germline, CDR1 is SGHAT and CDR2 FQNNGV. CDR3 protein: CASSLELPAGELFF. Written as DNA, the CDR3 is TGTGCCAGCAGCTTAGAGCTACCCGCTGGAGAGCTGTTTTTT.

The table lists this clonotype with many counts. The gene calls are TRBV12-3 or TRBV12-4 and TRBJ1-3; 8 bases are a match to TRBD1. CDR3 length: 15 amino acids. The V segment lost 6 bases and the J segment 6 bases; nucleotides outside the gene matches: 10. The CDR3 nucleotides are TGTGCCAGCAGCTTACTCGGACAGGGAGAAAACACCATATATTTT. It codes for CASSLLGQGENTIYF.

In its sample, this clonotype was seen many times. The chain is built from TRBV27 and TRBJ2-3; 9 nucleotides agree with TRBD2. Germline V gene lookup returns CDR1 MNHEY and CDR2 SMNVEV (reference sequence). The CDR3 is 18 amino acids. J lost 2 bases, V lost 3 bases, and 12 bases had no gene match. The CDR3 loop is CASSFGIGAGGPTDTQYF. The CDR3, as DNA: TGTGCCAGCAGTTTCGGCATAGGAGCGGGAGGTCCCACAGATACGCAGTATTTT.

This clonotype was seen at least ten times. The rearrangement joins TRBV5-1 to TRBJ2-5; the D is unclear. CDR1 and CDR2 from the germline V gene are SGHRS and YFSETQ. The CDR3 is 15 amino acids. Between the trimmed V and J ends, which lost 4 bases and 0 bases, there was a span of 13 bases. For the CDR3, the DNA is TGCGCCAGCAGCCAAGCGAGCATCTACCAAGAGACCCAGTACTTC. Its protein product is CASSQASIYQETQYF.

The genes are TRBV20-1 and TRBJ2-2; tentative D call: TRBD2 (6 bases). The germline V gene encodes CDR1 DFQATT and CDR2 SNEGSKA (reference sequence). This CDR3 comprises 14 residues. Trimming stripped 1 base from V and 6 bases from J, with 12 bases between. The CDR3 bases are TGCAGTGCTAGAGGACTAGGCGGTGCCGGGGAGCTGTTTTTT. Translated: CSARGLGGAGELFF.

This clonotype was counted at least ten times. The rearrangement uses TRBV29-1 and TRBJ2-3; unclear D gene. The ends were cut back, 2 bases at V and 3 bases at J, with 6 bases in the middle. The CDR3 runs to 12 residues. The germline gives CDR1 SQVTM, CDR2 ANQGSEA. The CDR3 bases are TGCAGCGTTGAAAAGAGTACAGATACGCAGTATTTT. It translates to CSVEKSTDTQYF.

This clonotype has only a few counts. CDR3 coding DNA: TGTGCCAGCAGCCAAAGCGGGAGGAGTTATGGGACCCAGTACTTC. Translation: CASSQSGRSYGTQYF. This sequence joins TRBV3-1 and TRBJ2-5; 9 bases agree with TRBD2. Germline CDR1 LGHDT, CDR2 YNNKEL (reference sequence). The CDR3 is made up of 15 amino acids. The V gene end was trimmed by 2 bases and the J gene end by 7 bases; junction bases not matched to a gene: 8.

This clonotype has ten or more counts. As DNA, the CDR3 is TGCAGTGCTAGCGTCCCTAGCGGGTCTTCAGATACGCAGTATTTT. It yields the protein CSASVPSGSSDTQYF. The chain couples TRBV20-1 to TRBJ2-3, with TRBD2 matching over 8 bases. V gave up 3 bases and J gave up 4 bases; unmatched junction bases: 9. Germline loops: CDR1 DFQATT, CDR2 SNEGSKA (reference sequence). The CDR3 totals 15 residues.

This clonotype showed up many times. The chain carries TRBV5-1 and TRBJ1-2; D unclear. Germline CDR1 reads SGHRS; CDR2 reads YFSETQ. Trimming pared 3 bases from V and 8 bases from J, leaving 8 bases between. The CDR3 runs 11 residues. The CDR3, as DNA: TGCGCCAGCAGCTCGCGGTGGGGCTACACCTTC. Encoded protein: CASSSRWGYTF.

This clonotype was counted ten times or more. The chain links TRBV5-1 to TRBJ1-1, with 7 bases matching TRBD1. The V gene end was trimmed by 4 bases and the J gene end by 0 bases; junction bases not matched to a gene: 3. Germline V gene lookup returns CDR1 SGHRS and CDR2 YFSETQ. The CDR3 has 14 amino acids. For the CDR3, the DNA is TGCGCCAGCAGCCCCAGGGGGATGAACACTGAAGCTTTCTTT. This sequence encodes CASSPRGMNTEAFF. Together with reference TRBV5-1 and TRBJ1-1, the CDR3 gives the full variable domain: KAGVTQTPRYLIKTRGQQVTLSCSPISGHRSVSWYQQTPGQGLQFLFEYFSETQRNKGNFPGRFSGRQFSNSRSEMNVSTLELGDSALYLCASSPRGMNTEAFFGQGTRLTVV.

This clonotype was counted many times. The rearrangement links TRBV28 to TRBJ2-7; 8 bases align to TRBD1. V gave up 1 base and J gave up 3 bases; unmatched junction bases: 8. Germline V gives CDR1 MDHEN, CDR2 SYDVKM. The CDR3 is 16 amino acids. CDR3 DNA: TGTGCCAGCAGTTTATCCGTGACAGGGGTAGGCTACGAGCAGTACTTC. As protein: CASSLSVTGVGYEQYF.

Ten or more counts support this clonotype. The CDR3 DNA is TGTGCCAGCAGTGGCCCAAGGACAGGGTGGAACACCGGGGAGCTGTTTTTT. This encodes CASSGPRTGWNTGELFF. This sequence joins TRBV2 and TRBJ2-2; 8 positions agree with TRBD1. The CDR3 sequence is 17 residues long. CDR1 and CDR2 from the germline V gene are SNHLY and FYNNEI. Trimming at V came to 4 bases and at J to 1 base, leaving 8 bases not matched to a gene.

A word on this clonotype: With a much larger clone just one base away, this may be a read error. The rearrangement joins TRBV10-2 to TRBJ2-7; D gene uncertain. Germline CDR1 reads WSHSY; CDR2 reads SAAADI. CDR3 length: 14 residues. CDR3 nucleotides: TGCGCCAGCAGTGACGCCAGTACACTCTACGAGCTGTACTTC. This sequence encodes CASSDASTLYELYF.

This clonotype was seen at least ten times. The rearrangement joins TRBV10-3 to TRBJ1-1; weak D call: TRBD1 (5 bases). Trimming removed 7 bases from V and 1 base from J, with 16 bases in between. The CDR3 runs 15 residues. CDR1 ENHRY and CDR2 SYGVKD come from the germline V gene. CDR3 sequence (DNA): TGTGCCATCACCGGAGGAGGGGCTACGAACACTGAAGCTTTCTTT. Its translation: CAITGGGATNTEAFF.

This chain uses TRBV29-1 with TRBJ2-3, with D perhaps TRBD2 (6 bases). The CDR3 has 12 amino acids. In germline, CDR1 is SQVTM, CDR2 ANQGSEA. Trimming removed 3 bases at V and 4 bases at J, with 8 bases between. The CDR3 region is CSVEEGSDTQYF. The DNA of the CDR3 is TGCAGCGTTGAGGAGGGCTCAGATACGCAGTATTTT.

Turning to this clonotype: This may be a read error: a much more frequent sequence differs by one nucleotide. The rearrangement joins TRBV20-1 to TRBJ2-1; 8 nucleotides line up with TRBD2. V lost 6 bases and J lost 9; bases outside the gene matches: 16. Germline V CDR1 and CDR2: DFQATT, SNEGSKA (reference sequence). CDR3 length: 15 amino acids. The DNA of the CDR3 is TGCAGTGCGGATCGAAGCGGGAGTTCGTTTTCTGAGCAGTTCTTC. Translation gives CSADRSGSSFSEQFF.